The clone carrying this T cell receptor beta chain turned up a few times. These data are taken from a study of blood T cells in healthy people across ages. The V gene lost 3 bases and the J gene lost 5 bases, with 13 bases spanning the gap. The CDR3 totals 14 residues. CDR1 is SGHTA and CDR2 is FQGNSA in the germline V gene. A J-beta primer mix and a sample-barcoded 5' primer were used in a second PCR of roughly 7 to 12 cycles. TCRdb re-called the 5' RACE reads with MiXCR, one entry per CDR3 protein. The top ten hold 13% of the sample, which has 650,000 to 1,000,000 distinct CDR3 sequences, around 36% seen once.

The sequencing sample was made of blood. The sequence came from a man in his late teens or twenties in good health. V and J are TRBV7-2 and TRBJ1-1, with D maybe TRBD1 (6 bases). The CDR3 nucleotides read TGTGCCAGCAGCTTCAGGGGTGATCGTACTGAAGCTTTCTTT. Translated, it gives CASSFRGDRTEAFF. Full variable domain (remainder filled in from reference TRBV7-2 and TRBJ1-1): GAGVSQSPSNKVTEKGKDVELRCDPISGHTALYWYRQSLGQGLEFLIYFQGNSAPDKSGLPSDRFSAERTGGSVSTLTIQRTQQEDSAVYLCASSFRGDRTEAFFGQGTRLTVV.